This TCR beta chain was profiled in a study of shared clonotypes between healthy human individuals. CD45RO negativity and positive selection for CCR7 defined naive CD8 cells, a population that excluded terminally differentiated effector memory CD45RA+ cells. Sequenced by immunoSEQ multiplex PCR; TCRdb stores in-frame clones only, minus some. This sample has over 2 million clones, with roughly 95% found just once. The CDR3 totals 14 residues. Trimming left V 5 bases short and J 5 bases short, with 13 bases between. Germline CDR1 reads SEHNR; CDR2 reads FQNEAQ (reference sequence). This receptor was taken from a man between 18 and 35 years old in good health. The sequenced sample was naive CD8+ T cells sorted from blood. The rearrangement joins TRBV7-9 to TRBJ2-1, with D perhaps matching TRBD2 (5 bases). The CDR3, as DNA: TGTGCCAGCAGCGGCGGACTGTATGACAATGAGCAGTTCTTC. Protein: CASSGGLYDNEQFF.